The T cell receptor beta chain under discussion was sequenced for a study of vaccination effects on CD4 cells after COVID-19. Profiled with immunoSEQ multiplex PCR; TCRdb holds only in-frame clones, not every one. The sample lists about 41,000 clones, approximately 80% occurring once. V was cut by 1 base and J by 3 bases, with 13 bases left in between. The CDR3 contains 15 residues. Germline lookup yields CDR1 SEHNR and CDR2 FQNEAQ (reference sequence). In its sample, this clone was seen once. The antigen is unknown. Before any sequencing was done, the ViraFEST assay used viral peptide pools to expand antigen-specific CD4+ T cells. When about ten days of culture had elapsed, CD4+ T cells were isolated. No vaccinee had earlier SARS-CoV-2 infection, and nucleocapsid antibodies were negative. Half-medium exchanges with IL-2 medium took place on days 3 and 7.

The sequence was collected from a human donor who received a COVID-19 vaccine. The chain couples TRBV7-9 to TRBJ2-7, with unresolved D. The material sequenced was CD4+ T cells from PBMCs cultured with HCoV-NL63 spike peptides, taken before COVID-19 vaccination. In DNA, the CDR3 is TGTGCCAGCAGCTTAGTACAGAATAGCCTCTACGAGCAGTACGTC. As protein: CASSLVQNSLYEQYV.